This TCR beta chain was observed in a study of regulatory T cells in long-lasting Graves disease. This clonotype was detected a few times. At one of its ends the junction is not consistent with the germline gene, which may arise from a read error. Arm-PCR of CDR3 regions and iRepertoire HTBI primers were the basis on which TCR beta libraries were built. From the multiplex PCR reads, TCRdb called clonotypes with MiXCR, one entry per CDR3 protein. The top ten hold less than 35% of the sample, which has roughly 380,000 distinct CDR3 sequences, 16% seen once. Time point of the sample: newly diagnosed GD, antithyroid drugs for less than 3 months. With RNA extracted from PBMCs as input, the TCR library was made. Looked up from germline, CDR1 is KGHSH and CDR2 is LQKENI. This CDR3 has 14 amino acids. These data also featured in a second study, about T cells in Graves' hyperthyroidism and ophthalmopathy.

This receptor was taken from a man aged 40-49 years with Graves disease. The sample here was peripheral blood mononuclear cells (PBMCs), taken at new diagnosis, from a patient treated with antithyroid drugs. The rearrangement uses TRBV18 and TRBJ2-7; 8 bases agree with TRBD2. This chain's CDR3 is CASSPGLAGYEQHF. The CDR3 nucleotides are TGTGCCAGCTCACCGGGGTTAGCGGGGTACGAGCAGCACTTC.